The 22 T cell receptor beta chains given below trace back to one sample, sequenced in a study of control samples from healthy donors and cancer patients. The table came from immunoSEQ multiplex PCR; TCRdb's copy has only in-frame clones and leaves some out. The table has over 100,000 clones, roughly nine tenths seen once. The sequenced sample was blood. These receptors were obtained from a woman aged 18-29 years in good health.

This rearrangement joins TRBV6-5 to TRBJ2-2, with 7 bases identical to TRBD1. Germline-derived CDR1 and CDR2 are MNHEY and SVGAGI. The CDR3 contains 15 residues. V dropped 6 bases and J dropped 5; count of bases not matched to a gene: 9. The CDR3 sequence is CASSDRDPWTGELFF. The DNA of the CDR3 is TGTGCCAGCAGCGACAGGGACCCCTGGACCGGGGAGCTGTTTTTT.

The genes are TRBV4-2 and TRBJ1-6; a possible D gene is TRBD1 (5 bases). V was clipped by 7 bases and J by 9 bases, with 16 bases between them. This CDR3 is 14 amino acids long. Germline CDR1 and CDR2: LGHNA and YNFKEQ. CDR3 residues: CASTQGVPSSPLHF. The CDR3 nucleotides are TGTGCCAGCACCCAGGGTGTCCCGAGTTCACCCCTCCACTTT.

CDR3 sequence reads: CASRTQGNTEAFF. The DNA for the CDR3 is TGTGCCAGCAGAACACAGGGAAACACTGAAGCTTTCTTT. The chain carries TRBV5-4 and TRBJ1-1, with a possible D match to TRBD1 (6 bases). The germline gives CDR1 SGHNT, CDR2 YYREEE (reference sequence). V lost 5 bases to trimming and J lost 2 bases, with 10 bases between them. This CDR3 has 13 amino acids. Filled out from reference TRBV5-4 and TRBJ1-1, the complete variable domain reads ETGVTQSPTHLIKTRGQQVTLRCSSQSGHNTVSWYQQALGQGPQFIFQYYREEENGRGNFPPRFSGLQFPNYSSELNVNALELDDSALYLCASRTQGNTEAFFGQGTRLTVV.

The chain joins TRBV20-1 to TRBJ2-1, with 10 bases matching TRBD2. CDR1 DFQATT and CDR2 SNEGSKA come from the germline V gene (reference sequence). Unmatched junction bases numbered 3, after V lost 3 bases and J lost 4 bases. This CDR3 contains 14 residues. In nucleotides, the CDR3 is TGCAGTGCTAGTAGGACTAGCGGATACAATGAGCAGTTCTTC. Protein sequence: CSASRTSGYNEQFF.

CDR3 coding DNA: TGTGCCAGCACCCATAACAGGGTGGGGTCCACTGAAGCTTTCTTT. Residues: CASTHNRVGSTEAFF. The V and J genes are TRBV6-5 and TRBJ1-1, with a weak D call TRBD1 (6 bases). The CDR3 extends over 15 amino acids. Deletions cut 7 bases from V and 4 bases from J, with 19 bases between. Per germline, CDR1 MNHEY and CDR2 SVGAGI.

The V gene is TRBV10-1, the J gene TRBJ2-3; 8 nucleotides match TRBD2. This CDR3 has 16 residues. V was pared by 2 bases and J by 2 bases, with 6 bases of the junction left unmatched. Germline lookup yields CDR1 WNHNN and CDR2 SYGVQD (reference sequence). CDR3 sequence reads: CASSEVAGTLTDTQYF. The CDR3 DNA sequence: TGCGCCAGCAGTGAGGTAGCGGGAACTCTCACAGATACGCAGTATTTT.

The chain carries TRBV4-2 and TRBJ2-5; weak D call: TRBD2 (5 bases). This CDR3 has 12 amino acids. Germline V gene lookup returns CDR1 LGHNA and CDR2 YNFKEQ. V gave up 4 bases and J gave up 5 bases, with 8 bases separating them. The CDR3 coding sequence is TGTGCCAGCAGCCCCCCGGGGGAGACCCAGTACTTC. It is translated as CASSPPGETQYF.

The V and J genes are TRBV27 and TRBJ1-5; D unclear. Germline values: CDR1 MNHEY, CDR2 SMNVEV (reference sequence). The CDR3 sequence is 15 residues long. Between the trimmed V and J ends, which lost 6 bases and 4 bases, there was a span of 16 bases. The DNA for the CDR3 is TGTGCCAGCAGGACCCACGGGAAGCTAAATCAGCCCCAGCATTTT. This sequence encodes CASRTHGKLNQPQHF.

This sequence joins TRBV9 and TRBJ2-5, with TRBD2 as a possible D gene (6 bases). The CDR3 consists of 14 residues. The V gene's germline CDR1 is SGDLS and CDR2 YYNGEE. Between the trimmed V and J ends, which lost 0 bases and 5 bases, there was a span of 11 bases. The CDR3 DNA follows: TGTGCCAGCAGCGTAGAAGGAGGGAGGGAGACCCAGTACTTC. It is translated as CASSVEGGRETQYF. Variable domain in full (rest from reference TRBV9 and TRBJ2-5): DSGVTQTPKHLITATGQRVTLRCSPRSGDLSVYWYQQSLDQGLQFLIQYYNGEERAKGNILERFSAQQFPDLHSELNLSSLELGDSALYFCASSVEGGRETQYFGPGTRLLVL.

The gene calls are TRBV7-2 and TRBJ2-7, with 12 bases lining up with TRBD2. The CDR3 has 18 residues. The germline V gene has CDR1 SGHTA and CDR2 FQGNSA. Losses at the gene ends were 5 bases for V and 0 bases for J; bases not matched to a gene: 11. The CDR3 loop reads CASSPQASGRGSSYEQYF. In DNA, the CDR3 is TGTGCCAGCAGCCCGCAGGCTAGCGGGAGGGGGAGCTCCTACGAGCAGTACTTC.

The chain combines TRBV7-9 with TRBJ1-3; TRBD1 is a possible D gene (5 bases). V lost 1 base, J lost 1 base, and 11 bases lay in between. Germline values: CDR1 SEHNR, CDR2 FQNEAQ (reference sequence). The CDR3 is 16 amino acids. The CDR3 coding sequence is TGTGCCAGCAGCTTAGTCCAGGAGGGGTCTGGAAACACCATATATTTT. This encodes CASSLVQEGSGNTIYF.

This rearrangement joins TRBV12-3 or TRBV12-4 to TRBJ1-2, with 8 bases lining up with TRBD1. The CDR3 extends over 13 amino acids. Unmatched junction bases numbered 3, after V lost 6 bases and J lost 3 bases. DNA for the CDR3: TGTGCCAGCAGCGGACAGGGCGACTATGGCTACACCTTC. Protein product: CASSGQGDYGYTF.

This clone was counted a single time. The chain uses TRBV4-3 and TRBJ2-3; TRBD2 matches at 7 bases. CDR1 and CDR2 from the germline V gene are LGHNA and YSLEER. CDR3 length: 17 amino acids. V dropped 4 bases and J dropped 1; count of bases not matched to a gene: 11. As DNA, the CDR3 is TGCGCCAGCAGCCCATCAGGTACGGGAGGAGGCACAGATACGCAGTATTTT. Its translation is CASSPSGTGGGTDTQYF.

The V gene is TRBV24-1, the J gene TRBJ2-2; 7 bases map to TRBD1. The junction had 11 bases not matched to a gene; V was cut back by 10 bases and J by 7 bases. CDR1 is KGHDR, CDR2 SFDVKD, per germline. The CDR3 is 14 residues long. CDR3 protein: CATTPTGLDGELFF. In DNA, the CDR3 is TGTGCCACAACACCGACAGGGTTGGACGGGGAGCTGTTTTTT.

The CDR3 region is CATSRSDRTNEQFF. The CDR3 nucleotides are TGTGCCACCAGCAGATCCGACAGAACCAATGAGCAGTTCTTC. The chain couples TRBV15 to TRBJ2-1; D might be TRBD1 (5 bases). CDR3 size: 14 residues. The V gene lost 2 bases and the J gene lost 6 bases, with 11 bases spanning the gap. CDR1 is LNHNV and CDR2 is YYDKDF in the germline V gene (reference sequence).

J is TRBJ1-5 and V is TRBV27; D is uncertain. The CDR3 contains 13 residues. Deletions cut 4 bases from V and 7 bases from J, with 11 bases between. CDR1 is MNHEY, CDR2 SMNVEV, per germline (reference sequence). The CDR3 sequence: CASSSTGSQPQHF. The CDR3 DNA is TGTGCCAGCAGTTCTACGGGGTCCCAGCCCCAGCATTTT.

The chain employs TRBV30 and TRBJ2-1, with TRBD2 matching over 10 bases. This CDR3 contains 12 residues. CDR1 is GTSNPN, CDR2 SVGIG, per germline (reference sequence). Losses at the gene ends were 3 bases for V and 10 bases for J; bases not matched to a gene: 3. CDR3 loop: CAWSPGLAEQFF. The DNA for the CDR3 is TGTGCCTGGAGCCCGGGACTAGCGGAGCAGTTCTTC.

The J gene is TRBJ1-6, the V gene TRBV10-3; a possible D gene is TRBD1 (6 bases). Trimming removed 2 bases at V and 10 bases at J, with 12 bases between. Germline CDR1 ENHRY, CDR2 SYGVKD. CDR3 size: 14 residues. CDR3: CAISEKEGVSPLHF. The CDR3, as DNA: TGTGCCATCAGTGAGAAGGAGGGGGTCTCACCCCTCCACTTT.

The CDR3 reads CASSPGTWGYTF. CDR3 bases: TGTGCCAGCTCACCCGGGACTTGGGGCTACACCTTC. The chain links TRBV18 to TRBJ1-2; D might be TRBD1 (5 bases). V lost 3 bases, J lost 8 bases, and 10 bases lay in between. The germline gives CDR1 KGHSH, CDR2 LQKENI. The CDR3 is 12 amino acids. The full variable domain, rest sourced from reference TRBV18 and TRBJ1-2, is NAGVMQNPRHLVRRRGQEARLRCSPMKGHSHVYWYRQLPEEGLKFMVYLQKENIIDESGMPKERFSAEFPKEGPSILRIQQVVRGDSAAYFCASSPGTWGYTFGSGTRLTVV.

This rearrangement joins TRBV18 to TRBJ2-1, with TRBD2 matching over 13 bases. Germline V gene sequence: CDR1 KGHSH, CDR2 LQKENI. This CDR3 has 16 residues. V gave up 0 bases and J gave up 7 bases; unmatched junction bases: 3. The CDR3 spells CASSPPGLAGKNEQFF. As DNA, the CDR3 is TGTGCCAGCTCACCACCGGGACTAGCGGGAAAGAATGAGCAGTTCTTC.

This chain links TRBV12-3 or TRBV12-4 with TRBJ1-4; 7 bases agree with TRBD1. This CDR3 has 11 amino acids. V trimming: 2 bases; J trimming: 14 bases; junction bases outside the gene matches: 2. In DNA form, the CDR3 reads TGTGCCAGCAGTTTACGAGGGGGCCTGTTTTTT. Protein: CASSLRGGLFF.

The chain is built from TRBV5-6 and TRBJ2-2; 7 nucleotides line up with TRBD1. From germline, CDR1 is SGHDT and CDR2 YYEEEE. This CDR3 comprises 15 residues. V shed 4 bases and J 1 base; nucleotides not matched to a gene: 4. Here the CDR3 DNA reads TGTGCCAGCAGCAAGGGACAGATGAACACCGGGGAGCTGTTTTTT. Its translation: CASSKGQMNTGELFF.